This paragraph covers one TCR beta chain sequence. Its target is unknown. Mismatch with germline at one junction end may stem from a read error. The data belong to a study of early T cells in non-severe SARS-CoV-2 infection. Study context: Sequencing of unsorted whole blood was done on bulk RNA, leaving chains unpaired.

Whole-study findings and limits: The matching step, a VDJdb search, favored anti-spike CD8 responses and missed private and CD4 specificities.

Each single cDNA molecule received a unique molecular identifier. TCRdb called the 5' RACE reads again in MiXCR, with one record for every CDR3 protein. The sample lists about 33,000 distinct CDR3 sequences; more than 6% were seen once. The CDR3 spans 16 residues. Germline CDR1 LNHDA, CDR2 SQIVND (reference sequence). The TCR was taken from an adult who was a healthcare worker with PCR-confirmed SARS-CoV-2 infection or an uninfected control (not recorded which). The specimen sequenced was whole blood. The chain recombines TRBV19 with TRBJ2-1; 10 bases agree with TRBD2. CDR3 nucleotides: TGTGTCAGTAGTGCACTTAGCGGGGGGAGATACAATGAGCAGTTCTTC. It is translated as CVSSALSGGRYNEQFF.